What follows is one TCR beta chain and its context. Its antigen is still unknown. V lost 4 bases to trimming and J lost 0 bases, with 9 bases between them. CDR3 length: 14 amino acids. Germline V gene lookup returns CDR1 SQVTM and CDR2 ANQGSEA. The data belong to a study of cytomegalovirus exposure and HLA in healthy donors. Notes on the study in general: Most TCR sequences were uncommon, yet certain public TCRs appeared in many donors.

60 Vbeta and 13 Jbeta primers were used in PCR. Repertoires were generated with immunoSEQ multiplex PCR, while TCRdb's copy carries only in-frame clones and drops some. This sample has approximately 140,000 clones, with roughly 80% found just once. The sample comprised PBMCs. This clonotype was sampled from a female donor in good health and CMV-seronegative. The chain uses TRBV29-1 and TRBJ2-2; possibly TRBD1 for D (5 bases). This CDR3 reads CSVVKGTNTGELFF. The CDR3 DNA reads as TGCAGCGTTGTCAAGGGGACGAACACCGGGGAGCTGTTTTTT.